The 18 T cell receptor beta chains below were found in one sample sequenced in a study of T-cell memory formation after mild COVID-19. One entry per CDR3 protein, called by TCRdb with MiXCR from the 5' RACE reads. Of 550,000 to 650,000 distinct CDR3 sequences in the sample, 17% are singletons; the top ten hold about 7.4%. The sample consisted of PBMCs or a T cell subset sorted from them (not recorded which). Receptor source: an adult woman who had mild COVID-19 (a few samples of this study predate the infection). Cell type and time point are not known.

The CDR3 nucleotides read TGTGCCAGCAGCGTAGCGGCGGCGGGGTACGAGCAGTACTTC. Its translation: CASSVAAAGYEQYF. The chain has TRBV9 and TRBJ2-7, with TRBD2 as a possible D gene (6 bases). The CDR3 runs to 14 residues. Trimming left V 0 bases short and J 4 bases short, with 11 bases between. Germline V CDR1 and CDR2: SGDLS, YYNGEE.

The V gene is TRBV4-1, the J gene TRBJ1-2, with no clear D. The germline V gene encodes CDR1 MGHRA and CDR2 YSYEKL. Trimming removed 4 bases at V and 8 bases at J, with 11 bases between. The CDR3 consists of 12 residues. CDR3: CASSLGEAGYTF. The CDR3 nucleotides are TGCGCCAGCAGCCTCGGTGAGGCGGGCTACACCTTC.

This clonotype was detected a few times. The gene calls are TRBV9 and TRBJ2-5; no clear D gene. Germline-derived CDR1 and CDR2 are SGDLS and YYNGEE. V dropped 5 bases and J dropped 5 bases, with 13 bases sitting between them. This CDR3 is built from 13 residues. This CDR3 is CASSNSIDETQYF. As DNA, the CDR3 is TGTGCCAGCAGTAACAGTATCGATGAGACCCAGTACTTC.

This clonotype has at least ten counts. This chain joins TRBV18 and TRBJ2-3, with 7 bases lining up with TRBD2. There are 15 residues in the CDR3. Trimming cost V 2 bases and J 1 base; bases outside gene matches: 3. Germline assignment: CDR1 KGHSH and CDR2 LQKENI. In nucleotides, the CDR3 is TGTGCCAGCTCACCAACCACTAGCGGCACAGATACGCAGTATTTT. It codes for CASSPTTSGTDTQYF. Filled out from reference TRBV18 and TRBJ2-3, the complete variable domain reads NAGVMQNPRHLVRRRGQEARLRCSPMKGHSHVYWYRQLPEEGLKFMVYLQKENIIDESGMPKERFSAEFPKEGPSILRIQQVVRGDSAAYFCASSPTTSGTDTQYFGPGTRLTVL.

This clonotype was found many times. The rearrangement joins TRBV20-1 to TRBJ1-2; D unclear. V shed 2 bases and J shed 4 bases, with 8 bases lying between them. The CDR3 extends over 12 amino acids. Germline lookup yields CDR1 DFQATT and CDR2 SNEGSKA (reference sequence). The DNA for the CDR3 is TGCAGTGCTAGAAAAGGGTCCTATGGCTACACCTTC. It encodes CSARKGSYGYTF.

This clonotype was seen a few times. This chain connects TRBV27 to TRBJ2-3; maybe TRBD2 (6 bases). CDR1 MNHEY and CDR2 SMNVEV come from the germline V gene (reference sequence). CDR3 size: 16 residues. The CDR3 coding sequence is TGTGCGGGGCGCGGGATTGCAAGCACTAGCACAGATACGCAGTATTTT. Translating gives CAGRGIASTSTDTQYF.

This rearrangement joins TRBV6-6 to TRBJ2-2; 7 positions match TRBD2. CDR1 is MNHNY and CDR2 is SVGAGI in the germline V gene (reference sequence). V dropped 4 bases and J dropped 5; count of bases not matched to a gene: 13. The CDR3 has 17 amino acids. The CDR3 DNA sequence: TGTGCCAGCAGTTCCTTCGGCGGGAGCAAGGGGACCGGGGAGCTGTTTTTT. It specifies CASSSFGGSKGTGELFF.

The table lists this clonotype with a few counts. The genes are TRBV6-2 or TRBV6-3 and TRBJ2-1; TRBD1 might be the D (6 bases). CDR3 length: 16 residues. The germline V and J ends were trimmed by 6 bases and 4 bases, with 19 bases remaining between them. Germline loops: CDR1 MNHEY, CDR2 SVGEGT. The CDR3 bases are TGTGCCAGCAGACAAGACCGACAGGCATTATACAATGAGCAGTTCTTC. This codes for CASRQDRQALYNEQFF.

The rearrangement joins TRBV6-6 to TRBJ1-4, with D possibly TRBD1 on 6 matching bases. Germline V CDR1 and CDR2: MNHNY, SVGAGI (reference sequence). The germline V and J ends were trimmed by 10 bases and 11 bases, with 20 bases remaining between them. The CDR3 is 13 residues long. CDR3 in DNA: TGTGCCACTTCAGACAGGTCATCGGAGAAACTGTTTTTT. It translates to CATSDRSSEKLFF.

This clonotype was detected only a few times. V usage is TRBV20-1 and J usage is TRBJ2-7; D ambiguous. This CDR3 has 15 amino acids. Looked up from germline, CDR1 is DFQATT and CDR2 is SNEGSKA (reference sequence). V shed 0 bases and J shed 4 bases, with 16 bases lying between them. This chain's CDR3 is CSARDPESPRYEQYF. CDR3 sequence (DNA): TGCAGTGCTAGAGACCCAGAGAGCCCCAGGTACGAGCAGTACTTC.

V and J are TRBV29-1 and TRBJ1-1; TRBD1 might be the D (6 bases). The CDR3 loop spans 17 amino acids. From germline, CDR1 is SQVTM and CDR2 ANQGSEA. The V and J ends lost 2 bases and 0 bases respectively, with 19 bases between them. The CDR3 reads CSVERGAGTPLNTEAFF. The CDR3 region has the DNA TGCAGCGTTGAAAGGGGGGCCGGGACACCTTTGAACACTGAAGCTTTCTTT.

The chain combines TRBV4-3 with TRBJ2-4; 10 bases align to TRBD2. There are 17 residues in the CDR3. V dropped 0 bases and J dropped 6; count of bases not matched to a gene: 8. Germline lookup yields CDR1 LGHNA and CDR2 YSLEER. CDR3 protein: CASSQDFGASGGNIQYF. Written as DNA, the CDR3 is TGCGCCAGCAGCCAAGATTTCGGGGCTAGCGGGGGAAACATTCAGTACTTC.

This clonotype was seen only a few times. This chain uses TRBV7-2 with TRBJ2-1; D not resolved. The germline gives CDR1 SGHTA, CDR2 FQGNSA. The ends were cut back, 5 bases at V and 6 bases at J, with 11 bases in the middle. The CDR3 totals 13 residues. CDR3 coding DNA: TGTGCCAGCAGCCCCTTGAATAGCAATGAGCAGTTCTTC. Residues: CASSPLNSNEQFF.

This clonotype was counted many times. The chain uses TRBV9 and TRBJ1-1; TRBD1 agrees at 7 bases. Germline V lookup: CDR1 SGDLS, CDR2 YYNGEE. The CDR3 is 13 residues long. V shed 4 bases and J 7 bases; nucleotides not matched to a gene: 7. The CDR3 DNA is TGTGCCAGCAGCCCCTGGACAGGTCGTGAAGCTTTCTTT. This translates into CASSPWTGREAFF.

The chain is built from TRBV6-2 or TRBV6-3 and TRBJ2-4, with no clear D. CDR3 length: 15 amino acids. Between the trimmed V and J ends, which lost 7 bases and 0 bases, there was a span of 13 bases. Germline V gives CDR1 MNHEY, CDR2 SVGEGT. The CDR3 nucleotides read TGTGCCAGCACCCTCTCTACCGTAGCCAAAAACATTCAGTACTTC. This codes for CASTLSTVAKNIQYF.

The chain links TRBV5-1 to TRBJ2-7; D may be TRBD2 (6 bases). The length of the CDR3 is 13 residues. Germline CDR1 reads SGHRS; CDR2 reads YFSETQ. V gave up 4 bases and J gave up 6 bases, with 14 bases separating them. The CDR3 loop is CASSRGDLIEQYF. In nucleotides, the CDR3 is TGCGCCAGCAGCCGCGGGGACCTTATCGAGCAGTACTTC.

This clonotype was seen only a few times. The J gene is TRBJ2-5, the V gene TRBV7-2, with 7 nucleotides matching TRBD1. Germline values: CDR1 SGHTA, CDR2 FQGNSA. V dropped 2 bases and J dropped 2; count of bases not matched to a gene: 2. This CDR3 is 14 amino acids long. The CDR3 here is CASSLQGEQETQYF. The CDR3 DNA reads TGTGCCAGCAGCTTACAGGGGGAGCAAGAGACCCAGTACTTC. The full variable domain, its missing parts supplied by reference TRBV7-2 and TRBJ2-5, is GAGVSQSPSNKVTEKGKDVELRCDPISGHTALYWYRQSLGQGLEFLIYFQGNSAPDKSGLPSDRFSAERTGGSVSTLTIQRTQQEDSAVYLCASSLQGEQETQYFGPGTRLLVL.

J is TRBJ2-7 and V is TRBV2, with TRBD2 matching over 11 bases. In germline, CDR1 is SNHLY, CDR2 FYNNEI. The CDR3 is 15 amino acids. J gave up 3 bases and V 6 bases, and 7 bases lay outside the gene matches. The CDR3 loop is CASRPGLAVIYEQYF. The CDR3 bases are TGTGCCAGCAGACCGGGACTAGCGGTGATCTACGAGCAGTACTTC.